This TCR beta chain was documented in a study of T cells in Graves' hyperthyroidism and ophthalmopathy. Study-wide findings and caveats: Peripheral blood also featured most of the thyroid clonotypes expanded above 0.001.

What was amplified from RNA transcripts were TCR beta CDR3 regions. First-round RT-PCR of the TCR CDR3 relied on the HTBI primer set. MiXCR, applied by TCRdb to the multiplex PCR reads, yields one record per CDR3 protein. The sample records 500,000 to 750,000 distinct CDR3 sequences, about 15% being singletons. Notes on this clonotype: The target antigen is unknown.

Hyperthyroidism patients were newly diagnosed, had disease duration under 2 months, and were aged 18 to 65 years. PBMCs were sourced from more than 9 ml fresh peripheral blood. The CDR3 has 12 residues. Germline values: CDR1 MNHNS, CDR2 SASEGT. V gave up 6 bases and J gave up 3 bases, with 9 bases separating them. The clonotype was recovered from a young woman with Graves' hyperthyroidism. Sequenced material: blood. V gene TRBV6-1 combines with J gene TRBJ2-7, with TRBD1 as a possible D gene (6 bases). CDR3 DNA sequence: TGTGCCAGCAGGGACAGAGTCTACGAGCAGTACTTC. Encoded protein: CASRDRVYEQYF.